A single sample gave rise to the 21 T cell receptor beta chains below, sequenced in a study of monozygotic twins with inflammatory bowel disease. TCRdb reworked the 5' RACE reads into one entry per CDR3 protein, no DNA. The listing contains about 110,000 distinct CDR3 sequences. The sample consisted of blood. These receptor sequences come from a human donor with ulcerative colitis or Crohn's disease, or a healthy co-twin of an affected twin (not recorded which).

The chain uses TRBV12-3 or TRBV12-4 and TRBJ1-5. CDR3 length: 15 amino acids. The CDR3: CASSRGADSNQPQHF.

This chain uses TRBV9 with TRBJ1-1. Germline CDR1 reads SGDLS; CDR2 reads YYNGEE. The CDR3 has 17 residues. CDR3 residues: CASSVVVGAARNTEAFF.

J is TRBJ2-5 and V is TRBV20-1; the TCRdb call, TRBD1, lacks DNA for checking. Germline CDR1 DFQATT, CDR2 SNEGSKA (reference sequence). The CDR3 extends over 11 amino acids. The CDR3 sequence is CSAWDRAIQYF.

The V and J genes are TRBV12-5 and TRBJ1-5. The V gene's germline CDR1 is LGHNT and CDR2 FRNRAP. This CDR3 spans 15 amino acids. CDR3 amino acids: CASAKMDVSNQPQHF. The full variable domain, completed using reference TRBV12-5 and TRBJ1-5, is DARVTQTPRHKVTEMGQEVTMRCQPILGHNTVFWYRQTMMQGLELLAYFRNRAPLDDSGMPKDRFSAEMPDATLATLKIQPSEPRDSAVYFCASAKMDVSNQPQHFGDGTRLSIL.

This chain uses TRBV3-1 with TRBJ1-2. This CDR3 is 12 amino acids long. Germline lookup yields CDR1 LGHDT and CDR2 YNNKEL (reference sequence). The chain's CDR3 is CASSHTSGGYTF.

V is TRBV6-2 or TRBV6-3 and J is TRBJ1-6; TCRdb proposes TRBD1, but this gene call is untestable without DNA. The CDR3 totals 15 residues. The V gene's germline CDR1 is MNHEY and CDR2 SVGEGT. The CDR3 region is CASSYGTAYNSPLHF.

The chain links TRBV2 to TRBJ2-7; the D gene TCRdb calls, TRBD2, cannot be checked with no DNA. The germline V gene encodes CDR1 SNHLY and CDR2 FYNNEI. The CDR3 spans 16 residues. The CDR3 region is CASSEVLGLAAYEQYF.

The chain links TRBV28 to TRBJ1-5. The germline V gene encodes CDR1 MDHEN and CDR2 SYDVKM. The CDR3 extends over 15 amino acids. CDR3 region: CASYSLAASNQPQHF.

The gene calls are TRBV19 and TRBJ1-2; lacking DNA, the TRBD1 call made by TCRdb goes unchecked. CDR1 LNHDA and CDR2 SQIVND come from the germline V gene (reference sequence). CDR3 length: 15 residues. The chain's CDR3 is CASSSTGAGNYGYTF.

The chain joins TRBV20-1 to TRBJ2-7; TCRdb lists TRBD1, though no DNA is available to test this call. The CDR3 is 12 amino acids. Germline CDR1 is DFQATT and CDR2 is SNEGSKA (reference sequence). The CDR3 protein is CSANSGVYEQYF.

This sequence joins TRBV12-3 or TRBV12-4 and TRBJ1-5; no DNA is available, so the TRBD1 call from TCRdb remains unchecked. The CDR3 runs 15 residues. This CDR3 reads CASSPRVRGAQPQHF.

The J gene is TRBJ1-2, the V gene TRBV28; TCRdb proposes TRBD1, but this gene call is untestable without DNA. The germline V gene encodes CDR1 MDHEN and CDR2 SYDVKM. The CDR3 has 14 residues. The CDR3 here is CASSFWGSQAGYTF.

The chain is built from TRBV19 and TRBJ2-2; TCRdb gives TRBD1 as the D gene, but with no DNA this cannot be confirmed. Germline CDR1 is LNHDA and CDR2 is SQIVND (reference sequence). The CDR3 contains 14 residues. The CDR3 loop reads CASSIIGAAGELFF.

The rearrangement links TRBV4-1 to TRBJ2-1; lacking DNA, the TRBD2 call made by TCRdb goes unchecked. The length of the CDR3 is 14 residues. In germline, CDR1 is MGHRA, CDR2 YSYEKL. Here the CDR3 reads CASRGLAQGNEQFF.

The V call is TRBV7-2, the J call TRBJ2-3. The CDR3 loop spans 15 amino acids. CDR1 and CDR2 (germline): SGHTA, FQGNSA. The CDR3 sequence is CASSLAGDSTDTQYF.

The chain is built from TRBV6-2 or TRBV6-3 and TRBJ2-7; the TCRdb D gene call, TRBD2, has no DNA to confirm it. Germline V gene sequence: CDR1 MNHEY, CDR2 SVGEGT. The CDR3 runs to 11 residues. This CDR3 reads CASSTTGTSHF.

The J gene is TRBJ2-1, the V gene TRBV12-3 or TRBV12-4; no DNA is available, so the TRBD2 call from TCRdb remains unchecked. There are 17 residues in the CDR3. The CDR3 sequence: CASRFGTSGDGGSGQFF.

This chain joins TRBV4-1 and TRBJ2-3; TCRdb returns TRBD1, unconfirmable since there is no DNA. The CDR3 length is 14 residues. Germline lookup yields CDR1 MGHRA and CDR2 YSYEKL. The chain's CDR3 is CASSQRRGPDTQYF.

This chain links TRBV27 with TRBJ2-7; the TCRdb D gene call, TRBD2, has no DNA to confirm it. This CDR3 contains 14 residues. Germline V gene lookup returns CDR1 MNHEY and CDR2 SMNVEV (reference sequence). The CDR3 reads CAILTSGRSYEQYF.

The chain links TRBV20-1 to TRBJ2-3; TCRdb's assignment of TRBD2 cannot be checked, as there is no DNA. The CDR3 loop spans 16 amino acids. Germline values: CDR1 DFQATT, CDR2 SNEGSKA (reference sequence). The CDR3 region is CSAGTSGSRSTDTQYF.

This chain's CDR3 is CASSLLGHSYEQYF. J is TRBJ2-7 and V is TRBV16; checking the TCRdb D call of TRBD1 is not possible without DNA. Germline V gives CDR1 KGHSY, CDR2 FQNENV. The CDR3 covers 14 residues.